These 10 T cell receptor beta chains share one sample of origin, sequenced in a study of cytomegalovirus exposure and HLA in healthy donors. Amplification used 60 Vbeta primers and 13 Jbeta primers. Clones were sequenced by immunoSEQ multiplex PCR, and TCRdb holds only the in-frame ones, with some missing. This sample contains tens of thousands of clones. Sequenced input: PBMCs. These receptors all come from a man in his fifties in good health and CMV-seropositive.

The chain has TRBV5-1 and TRBJ1-2; 8 bases align to TRBD1. From germline, CDR1 is SGHRS and CDR2 YFSETQ. The CDR3 covers 15 residues. V was clipped by 7 bases and J by 3 bases; unmatched bases: 11. In nucleotides, the CDR3 is TGCGCCAGCTCTCAGGGGGCAGGGGAGTACTATGGCTACACCTTC. This encodes CASSQGAGEYYGYTF.

The chain uses TRBV7-9 and TRBJ2-7, with TRBD2 matching 10 bases. The CDR3 has 13 amino acids. J lost 5 bases, V lost 5 bases, and 3 bases had no gene match. Germline V lookup: CDR1 SEHNR, CDR2 FQNEAQ (reference sequence). The CDR3 DNA reads TGTGCCAGCAGCCTGGGACTAGCGAACGAGCAGTACTTC. It codes for CASSLGLANEQYF. Using reference TRBV7-9 and TRBJ2-7 for the parts outside the CDR3, the full variable domain is DTGVSQNPRHKITKRGQNVTFRCDPISEHNRLYWYRQTLGQGPEFLTYFQNEAQLEKSRLLSDRFSAERPKGSFSTLEIQRTEQGDSAMYLCASSLGLANEQYFGPGTRLTVT.

The gene calls are TRBV6-5 and TRBJ2-3, with TRBD2 matching over 9 bases. Germline lookup yields CDR1 MNHEY and CDR2 SVGAGI. There are 16 residues in the CDR3. V trimming: 6 bases; J trimming: 1 base; junction bases outside the gene matches: 8. The CDR3: CASSYQTSGRTDTQYF. As DNA, the CDR3 is TGTGCCAGCAGCTACCAGACTAGCGGTCGCACAGATACGCAGTATTTT.

The chain couples TRBV6-1 to TRBJ2-1; tentative D call: TRBD1 (6 bases). V shed 7 bases and J shed 5 bases, with 9 bases lying between them. The V gene's germline CDR1 is MNHNS and CDR2 SASEGT. The CDR3 totals 12 residues. The CDR3 loop reads CASIHRDNEQFF. The CDR3 nucleotides read TGTGCCAGCATCCACAGGGACAATGAGCAGTTCTTC.

The chain links TRBV6-5 to TRBJ2-7, with D perhaps matching TRBD1 (5 bases). Germline V lookup: CDR1 MNHEY, CDR2 SVGAGI. The ends were cut back, 2 bases at V and 5 bases at J, with 16 bases in the middle. The CDR3 is 15 residues long. The DNA of the CDR3 is TGTGCCAGCAGTTACCGGCAGGGCAATAAAAACGAGCAGTACTTC. Its translation: CASSYRQGNKNEQYF.

The chain uses TRBV7-6 and TRBJ2-1; 10 nucleotides match TRBD2. Per the germline V gene, CDR1 is SGHVS and CDR2 is FNYEAQ. The J segment lost 13 bases and the V segment lost 1 base, leaving 4 bases of the junction unmatched. The CDR3 is 13 residues long. In DNA, the CDR3 is TGTGCCAGCAGCTTAGTTCTAGCGGGGGCCCAGTTCTTC. It yields the protein CASSLVLAGAQFF.

J is TRBJ1-1 and V is TRBV7-6; D remains ambiguous. Per the germline V gene, CDR1 is SGHVS and CDR2 is FNYEAQ. This CDR3 has 13 residues. Trimming removed 2 bases at V and 3 bases at J, with 7 bases between. The CDR3 protein is CASSLIVDTEAFF. DNA for the CDR3: TGTGCCAGCAGCTTAATCGTTGACACTGAAGCTTTCTTT. Full variable domain (remainder filled in from reference TRBV7-6 and TRBJ1-1): GAGVSQSPRYKVTKRGQDVALRCDPISGHVSLYWYRQALGQGPEFLTYFNYEAQQDKSGLPNDRFSAERPEGSISTLTIQRTEQRDSAMYRCASSLIVDTEAFFGQGTRLTVV.

The chain links TRBV6-5 to TRBJ2-1; D may be TRBD1 (6 bases). The ends were cut back, 6 bases at V and 12 bases at J, with 21 bases in the middle. Germline V CDR1 and CDR2: MNHEY, SVGAGI. This CDR3 has 14 residues. CDR3 amino acids: CASSYGPPARGQFF. In DNA form, the CDR3 reads TGTGCCAGCAGCTATGGACCGCCAGCCAGGGGGCAGTTCTTC.

This chain's CDR3 is CASSLYPGIGETQYF. For the CDR3, the DNA is TGCGCCAGCAGCTTGTATCCCGGGATAGGGGAGACCCAGTACTTC. The chain couples TRBV5-1 to TRBJ2-5; tentative D call: TRBD2 (5 bases). Germline-derived CDR1 and CDR2 are SGHRS and YFSETQ. CDR3 length: 15 residues. Between the trimmed V and J ends, which lost 1 base and 5 bases, there was a span of 15 bases.

The chain is built from TRBV5-1 and TRBJ1-1; TRBD1 is a possible D gene (5 bases). Per the germline V gene, CDR1 is SGHRS and CDR2 is YFSETQ. V lost 0 bases to trimming and J lost 1 base, with 7 bases between them. This CDR3 spans 14 amino acids. The CDR3 region is CASSLATGNTEAFF. DNA of the CDR3: TGCGCCAGCAGCTTGGCCACAGGGAACACTGAAGCTTTCTTT.